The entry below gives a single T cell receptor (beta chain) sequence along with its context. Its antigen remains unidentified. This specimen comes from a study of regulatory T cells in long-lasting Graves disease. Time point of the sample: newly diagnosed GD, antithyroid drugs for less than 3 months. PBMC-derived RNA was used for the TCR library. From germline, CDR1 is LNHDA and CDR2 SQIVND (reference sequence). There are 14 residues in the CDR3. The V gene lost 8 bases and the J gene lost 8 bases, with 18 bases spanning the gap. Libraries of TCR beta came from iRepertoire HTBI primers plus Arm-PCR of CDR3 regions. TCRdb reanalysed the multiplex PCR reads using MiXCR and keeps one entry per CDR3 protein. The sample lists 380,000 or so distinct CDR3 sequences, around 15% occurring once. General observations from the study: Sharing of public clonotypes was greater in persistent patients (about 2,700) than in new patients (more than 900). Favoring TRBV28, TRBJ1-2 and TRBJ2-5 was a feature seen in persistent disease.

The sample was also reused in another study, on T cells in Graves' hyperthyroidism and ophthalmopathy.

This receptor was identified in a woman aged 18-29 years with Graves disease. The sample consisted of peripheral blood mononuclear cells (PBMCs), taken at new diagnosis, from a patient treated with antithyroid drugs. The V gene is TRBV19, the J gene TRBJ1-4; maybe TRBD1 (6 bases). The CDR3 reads CASRPGQREEKLFF. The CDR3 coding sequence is TGTGCCAGTCGCCCTGGACAGCGGGAAGAAAAACTGTTTTTT.